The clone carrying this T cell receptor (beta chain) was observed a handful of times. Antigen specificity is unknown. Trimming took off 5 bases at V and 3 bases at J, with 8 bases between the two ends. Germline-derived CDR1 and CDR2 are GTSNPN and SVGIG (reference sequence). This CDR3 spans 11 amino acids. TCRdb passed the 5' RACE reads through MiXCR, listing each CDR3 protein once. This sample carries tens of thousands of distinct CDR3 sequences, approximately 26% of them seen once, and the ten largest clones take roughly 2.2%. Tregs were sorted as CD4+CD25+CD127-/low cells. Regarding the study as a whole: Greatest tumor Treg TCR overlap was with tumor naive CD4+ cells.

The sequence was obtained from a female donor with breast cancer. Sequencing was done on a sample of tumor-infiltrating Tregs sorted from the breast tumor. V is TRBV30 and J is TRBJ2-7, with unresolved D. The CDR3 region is CAWGALYEQYF. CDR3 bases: TGTGCCTGGGGAGCCCTCTACGAGCAGTACTTC.